Below, one TCR beta chain is given with its context. The antigen is unknown. Individual cDNA molecules received unique molecular identifiers. TCRdb fed the 5' RACE reads into MiXCR, producing one record per CDR3 protein. This sample carries 60,000 or so distinct CDR3 sequences, about 13% of them seen once, and the ten largest clones take 8% to 10%. This specimen comes from a study of early T cells in non-severe SARS-CoV-2 infection. The overall study: Investigators sequenced bulk RNA drawn from unsorted whole blood, and chains remained unpaired. General study points: Comparison of clonotypes with VDJdb favored anti-spike CD8 responses while missing private and CD4 specificities.

This CDR3 comprises 12 residues. Germline assignment: CDR1 DFQATT and CDR2 SNEGSKA (reference sequence). With V trimmed by 7 bases and J by 3 bases, 5 bases remained unmatched. This TCR came from an adult who was a healthcare worker with PCR-confirmed SARS-CoV-2 infection or an uninfected control (not recorded which). The sequenced sample consisted of whole blood. V gene TRBV20-1 combines with J gene TRBJ1-1, with 7 bases fitting TRBD1. CDR3 residues: CSVTTGDTEAFF. The CDR3 nucleotides are TGCAGTGTCACCACAGGGGACACTGAAGCTTTCTTT.